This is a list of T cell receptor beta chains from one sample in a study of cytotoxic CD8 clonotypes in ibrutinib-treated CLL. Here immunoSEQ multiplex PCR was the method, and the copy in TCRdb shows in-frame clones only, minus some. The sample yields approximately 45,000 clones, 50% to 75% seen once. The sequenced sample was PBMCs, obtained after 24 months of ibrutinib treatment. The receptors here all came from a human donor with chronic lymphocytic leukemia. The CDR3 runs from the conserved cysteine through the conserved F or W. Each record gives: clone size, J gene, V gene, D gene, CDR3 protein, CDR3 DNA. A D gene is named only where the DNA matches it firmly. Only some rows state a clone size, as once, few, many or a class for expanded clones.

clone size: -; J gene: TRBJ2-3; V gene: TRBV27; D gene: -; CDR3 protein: CASSFLVPLSSTDTQYF; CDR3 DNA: TGTGCCAGCAGTTTTCTAGTCCCGTTATCTAGCACAGATACGCAGTATTTT
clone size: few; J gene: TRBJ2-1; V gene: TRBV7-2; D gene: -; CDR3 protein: CASSSAGHEQFF; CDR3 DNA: TGTGCCAGCAGCTCCGCTGGCCATGAGCAGTTCTTC
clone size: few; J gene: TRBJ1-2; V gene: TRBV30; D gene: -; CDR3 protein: CAWSVLGSLYGYTF; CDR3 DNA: TGTGCCTGGAGTGTACTGGGCAGTCTCTATGGCTACACCTTC
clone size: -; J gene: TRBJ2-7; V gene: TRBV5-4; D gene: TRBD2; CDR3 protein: CASSLDASGGRMYF; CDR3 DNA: TGTGCCAGCAGCTTGGATGCTAGCGGGGGGCGGATGTACTTC
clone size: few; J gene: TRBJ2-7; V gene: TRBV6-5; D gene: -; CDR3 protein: CASSPTGQPYEQYF; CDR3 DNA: TGTGCCAGCAGTCCGACGGGACAACCCTACGAGCAGTACTTC
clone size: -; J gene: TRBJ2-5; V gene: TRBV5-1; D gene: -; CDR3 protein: CASTREITTETQYF; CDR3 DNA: TGCGCCAGCACCAGGGAAATAACAACGGAGACCCAGTACTTC
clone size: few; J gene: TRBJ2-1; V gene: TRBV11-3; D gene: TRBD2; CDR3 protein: CASSAAGTSGRSGNEQFF; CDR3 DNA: TGTGCCAGCAGCGCCGCCGGGACTAGCGGGAGATCGGGCAATGAGCAGTTCTTC
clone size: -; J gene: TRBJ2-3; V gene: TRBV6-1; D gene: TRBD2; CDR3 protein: CASNPTSGPTDTQYF; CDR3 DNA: TGTGCCAGCAATCCTACTAGCGGCCCCACAGATACGCAGTATTTT
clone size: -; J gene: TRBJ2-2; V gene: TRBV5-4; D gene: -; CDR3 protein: CASSLVATGELFF; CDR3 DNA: TGTGCCAGCAGCTTGGTGGCGACCGGGGAGCTGTTTTTT
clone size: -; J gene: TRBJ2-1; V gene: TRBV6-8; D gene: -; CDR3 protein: CASSYPGTEQFF; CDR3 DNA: TGTGCCAGCAGTTACCCTGGGACAGAGCAGTTCTTC
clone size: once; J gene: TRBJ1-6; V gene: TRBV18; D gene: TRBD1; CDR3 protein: CASSPPGQGVSPLHF; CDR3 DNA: TGTGCCAGCTCACCACCGGGACAGGGGGTTTCACCCCTCCACTTT
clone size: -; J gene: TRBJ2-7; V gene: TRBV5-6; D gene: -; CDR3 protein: CASSSGPLYEQYF; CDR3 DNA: TGTGCCAGCAGCTCGGGACCCCTCTACGAGCAGTACTTC